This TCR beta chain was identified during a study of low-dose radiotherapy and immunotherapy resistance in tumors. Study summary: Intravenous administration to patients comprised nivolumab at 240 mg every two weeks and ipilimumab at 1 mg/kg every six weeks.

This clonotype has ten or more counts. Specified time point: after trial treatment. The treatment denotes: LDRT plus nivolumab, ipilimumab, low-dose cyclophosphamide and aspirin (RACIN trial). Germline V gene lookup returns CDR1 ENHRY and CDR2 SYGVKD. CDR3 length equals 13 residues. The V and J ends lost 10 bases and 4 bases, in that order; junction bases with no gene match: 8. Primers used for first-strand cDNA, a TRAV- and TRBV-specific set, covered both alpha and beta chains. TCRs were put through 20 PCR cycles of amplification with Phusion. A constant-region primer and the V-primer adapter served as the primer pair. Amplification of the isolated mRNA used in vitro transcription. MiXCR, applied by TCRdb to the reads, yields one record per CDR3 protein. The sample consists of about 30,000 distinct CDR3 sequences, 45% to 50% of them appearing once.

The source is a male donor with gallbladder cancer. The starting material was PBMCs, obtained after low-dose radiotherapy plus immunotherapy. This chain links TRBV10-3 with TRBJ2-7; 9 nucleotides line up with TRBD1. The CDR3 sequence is CATKGDRVYEQYF. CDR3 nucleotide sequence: TGTGCCACCAAGGGGGACAGGGTGTACGAGCAGTACTTC.